This T cell receptor beta chain was retrieved from a study of radiotherapy plus CTLA-4 blockade in lung cancer (dated by TCRdb to 2016 to 2018). Context from the whole study: Among enrolled patients, approximately 18% had an objective response and 25% to 35% reached disease control.

What the study reported, not specific to this receptor: After treatment with radiotherapy and ipilimumab, TCR clones that originated in tumors expanded in peripheral blood. Increased serum interferon-beta after radiation, together with early dynamic changes in blood T cell clones, were reported to be the strongest predictors of response.

CDR1 and CDR2 are read off the germline V gene as SGHRS and YFSETQ. From the cysteine up to the phenylalanine, the CDR3 has a length of 14 residues. Of the read, only the CDR3 DNA is kept; its 42 bases are in frame from base 1. V is reduced by 0 bases and J by 3 bases, leaving a spacing of 9 bases between them. The study tested focal radiation therapy combined with CTLA-4 blockade (ipilimumab) in patients with chemo-refractory metastatic non-small-cell lung cancer. Remarks on this clone: Which antigen it targets is not known. Nothing much larger sits one base from this clone, and base qualities are not available.

Preparation of the library involved the immunoSEQ multiplex PCR assay. TCRdb retrieved this table from immuneACCESS and kept in-frame rearrangements only. Not all clones are present; in checked studies, unresolved V genes account for under half, and no reason is known for the remainder. This sample has more than 40,000 clones in its table, and nearly 90% of those were observed once. The ten most abundant clones make up less than 9% of the sample. The receptor was derived from a human donor with non-small cell lung cancer whose response to radiotherapy plus ipilimumab could not be evaluated. The sample in question was peripheral blood, obtained from a patient treated with radiotherapy plus ipilimumab. In this chain, TRBV5-1 is recombined with TRBJ2-5; the D region possibly corresponds to TRBD2 (7 bases align). The DNA is TGCGCCAGCAGCTTGGAGGGGGGGAAAGAGACCCAGTACTTC. Its coded protein is CASSLEGGKETQYF.